This T cell receptor beta chain was identified during a study of blood T cell repertoires in COVID-19. In the study overall: Samples of COVID-19 (acute and convalescent) were obtained from the United States, Italy and Spain. Sample material is recorded as cDNA or gDNA derived from T cells, B-cell-depleted T cells, or PBMCs.

This CDR3 is 15 amino acids long. With 4 bases clipped from V and 6 bases from J, the junction kept 9 bases outside the gene matches. Germline loops: CDR1 MNHEY, CDR2 SVGEGT. TCRdb's table, derived via immunoSEQ multiplex PCR, lists solely in-frame clones and lacks some. The table has 250,000 or so clones, over 80% seen once. Adults between roughly 18 and 89 years of age took part from about two dozen US areas. Participants had their cohort set by participant-reported clinical history. The source material was PBMCs or T cells enriched from blood (not recorded which). This TCR was sampled from a woman aged 25 to 39 with acute COVID-19. The J gene is TRBJ2-1, the V gene TRBV6-2 or TRBV6-3, with 7 bases that match TRBD2. Written as DNA, the CDR3 is TGTGCCAGCAGTTCGGTAGCGGGCGGCCTCAATGAGCAGTTCTTC. Translated: CASSSVAGGLNEQFF.